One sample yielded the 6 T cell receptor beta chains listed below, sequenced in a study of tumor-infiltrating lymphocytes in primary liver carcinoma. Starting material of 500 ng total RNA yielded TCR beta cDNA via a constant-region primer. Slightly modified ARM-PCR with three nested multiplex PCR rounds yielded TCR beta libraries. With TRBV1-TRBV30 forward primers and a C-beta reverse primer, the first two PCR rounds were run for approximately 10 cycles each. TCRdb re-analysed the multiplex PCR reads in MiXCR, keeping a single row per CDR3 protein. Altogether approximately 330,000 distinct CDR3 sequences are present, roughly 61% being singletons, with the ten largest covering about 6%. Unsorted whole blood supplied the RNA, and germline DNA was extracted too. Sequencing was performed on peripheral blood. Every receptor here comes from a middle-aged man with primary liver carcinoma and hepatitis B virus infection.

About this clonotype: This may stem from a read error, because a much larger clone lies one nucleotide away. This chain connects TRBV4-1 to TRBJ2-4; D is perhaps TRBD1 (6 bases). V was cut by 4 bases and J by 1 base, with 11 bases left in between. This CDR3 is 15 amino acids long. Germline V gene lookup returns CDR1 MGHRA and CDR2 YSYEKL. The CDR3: CASSRAQGAKNIQYF. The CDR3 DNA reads TGCGCCAGCAGCCGAGCCCAGGGGGCCAAAAACATTCAGTACTTC.

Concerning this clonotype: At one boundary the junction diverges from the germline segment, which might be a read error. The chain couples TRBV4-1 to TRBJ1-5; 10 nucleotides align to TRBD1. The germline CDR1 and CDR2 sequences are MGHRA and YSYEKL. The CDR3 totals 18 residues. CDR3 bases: TGCGCCAGCAGCCAAGATCCCCCCGGGACAGGGGCCCATCAGCCCCAGCACTTT. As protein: CASSQDPPGTGAHQPQHF.

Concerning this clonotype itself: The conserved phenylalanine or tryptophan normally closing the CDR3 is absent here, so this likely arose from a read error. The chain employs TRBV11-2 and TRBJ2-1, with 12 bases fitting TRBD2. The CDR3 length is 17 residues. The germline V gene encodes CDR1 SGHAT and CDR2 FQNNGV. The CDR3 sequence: CASSLVGGLAGSVEQFS. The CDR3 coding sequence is TGTGCCAGCAGTTTAGTCGGGGGACTAGCGGGCTCGGTCGAGCAGTTCTCC.

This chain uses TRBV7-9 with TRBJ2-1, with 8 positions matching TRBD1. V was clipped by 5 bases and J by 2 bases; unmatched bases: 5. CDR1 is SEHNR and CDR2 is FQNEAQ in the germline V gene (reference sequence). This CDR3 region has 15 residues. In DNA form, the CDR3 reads TGTGCCAGCAGCAACAGGGGGAACCCCTACAATGAGCAGTTCTTC. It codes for CASSNRGNPYNEQFF.

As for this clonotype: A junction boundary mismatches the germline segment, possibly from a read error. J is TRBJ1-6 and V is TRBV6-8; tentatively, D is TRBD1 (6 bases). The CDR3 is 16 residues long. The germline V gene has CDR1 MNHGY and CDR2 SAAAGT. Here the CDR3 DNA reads TGTGCCAACAGTTACAAGGTGACAGGAGTTGTGTCACCCCTCCACTTT. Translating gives CANSYKVTGVVSPLHF.

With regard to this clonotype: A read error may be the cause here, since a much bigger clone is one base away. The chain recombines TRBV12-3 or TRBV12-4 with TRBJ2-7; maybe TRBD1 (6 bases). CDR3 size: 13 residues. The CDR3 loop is CASSLIRDNDQYF. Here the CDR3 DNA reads TGTGCCAGCAGTTTAATCAGGGACAACGACCAGTACTTC.